The source of this T cell receptor (beta chain) is a study of blood T cells in healthy people across ages. The table lists this clonotype with many counts. Per the germline V gene, CDR1 is SGHTA and CDR2 is FQGNSA. V gave up 5 bases and J gave up 4 bases, with 21 bases separating them. The CDR3 consists of 16 residues. With a J-beta primer mix and a sample-barcoded 5' primer, a second PCR ran roughly 6 to 11 cycles. Each cDNA molecule was tagged by a template-switch adaptor with 12 random nucleotides. Using its own MiXCR run on the 5' RACE reads, TCRdb lists one record per CDR3 protein. The sample carries hundreds of thousands of distinct CDR3 sequences, more than 45% recorded once. Extraction yielded at least 5 micrograms of total RNA per sample.

Input material: blood. The gene calls are TRBV7-2 and TRBJ2-7, with D uncertain. The origin of this receptor is a woman older than 75 in good health. CDR3: CASSPPSAIRFYEQYF. The CDR3 nucleotides read TGTGCCAGCAGCCCCCCTTCGGCGATACGGTTTTACGAGCAGTACTTC. The full variable domain, with the rest looked up from reference TRBV7-2 and TRBJ2-7, is GAGVSQSPSNKVTEKGKDVELRCDPISGHTALYWYRQSLGQGLEFLIYFQGNSAPDKSGLPSDRFSAERTGGSVSTLTIQRTQQEDSAVYLCASSPPSAIRFYEQYFGPGTRLTVT.